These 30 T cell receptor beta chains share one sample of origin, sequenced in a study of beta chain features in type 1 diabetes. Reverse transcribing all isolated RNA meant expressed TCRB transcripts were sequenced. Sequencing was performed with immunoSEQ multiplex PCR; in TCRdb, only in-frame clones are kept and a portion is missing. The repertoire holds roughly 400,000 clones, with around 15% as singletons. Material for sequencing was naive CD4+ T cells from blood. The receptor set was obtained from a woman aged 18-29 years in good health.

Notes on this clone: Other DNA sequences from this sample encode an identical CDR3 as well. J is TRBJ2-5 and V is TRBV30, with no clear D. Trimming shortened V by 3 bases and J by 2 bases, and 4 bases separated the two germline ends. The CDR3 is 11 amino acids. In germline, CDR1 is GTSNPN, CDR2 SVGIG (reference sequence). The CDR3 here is CAWSPQETQYF. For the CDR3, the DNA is TGTGCCTGGAGCCCACAAGAGACCCAGTACTTC.

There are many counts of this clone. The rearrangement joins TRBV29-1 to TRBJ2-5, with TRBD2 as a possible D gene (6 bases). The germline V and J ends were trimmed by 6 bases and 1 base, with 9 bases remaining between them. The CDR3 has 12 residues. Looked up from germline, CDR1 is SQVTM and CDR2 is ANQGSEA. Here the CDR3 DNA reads TGCAGCGTCGGAGGGCGCCAAGAGACCCAGTACTTC. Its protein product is CSVGGRQETQYF. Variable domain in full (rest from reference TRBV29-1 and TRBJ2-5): SAVISQKPSRDICQRGTSLTIQCQVDSQVTMMFWYRQQPGQSLTLIATANQGSEATYESGFVIDKFPISRPNLTFSTLTVSNMSPEDSSIYLCSVGGRQETQYFGPGTRLLVL.

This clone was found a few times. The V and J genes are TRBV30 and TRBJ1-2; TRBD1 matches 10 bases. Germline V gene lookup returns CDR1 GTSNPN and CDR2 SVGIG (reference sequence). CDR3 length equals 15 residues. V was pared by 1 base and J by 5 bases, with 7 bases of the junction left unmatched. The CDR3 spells CAWSAGDRGRYGYTF. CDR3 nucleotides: TGTGCCTGGAGTGCTGGAGACAGGGGGCGATATGGCTACACCTTC. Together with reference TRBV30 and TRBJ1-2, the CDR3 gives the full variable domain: SQTIHQWPATLVQPVGSPLSLECTVEGTSNPNLYWYRQAAGRGLQLLFYSVGIGQISSEVPQNLSASRPQDRQFILSSKKLLLSDSGFYLCAWSAGDRGRYGYTFGSGTRLTVV.

CDR3 region: CASSDLARYNEQFF. CDR3 DNA: TGTGCCAGCAGTGATCTCGCTAGATACAATGAGCAGTTCTTC. The rearrangement joins TRBV6-1 to TRBJ2-1; no definite D call. Germline V lookup: CDR1 MNHNS, CDR2 SASEGT. The CDR3 is made up of 14 amino acids. The V gene lost 3 bases and the J gene lost 4 bases, with 10 bases spanning the gap.

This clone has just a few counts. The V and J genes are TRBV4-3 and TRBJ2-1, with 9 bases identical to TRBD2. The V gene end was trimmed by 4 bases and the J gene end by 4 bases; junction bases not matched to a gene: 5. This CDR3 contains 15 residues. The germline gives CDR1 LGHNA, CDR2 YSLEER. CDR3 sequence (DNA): TGCGCCAGCAGCCTCAGGACTAGCGAGTACAATGAGCAGTTCTTC. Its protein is CASSLRTSEYNEQFF.

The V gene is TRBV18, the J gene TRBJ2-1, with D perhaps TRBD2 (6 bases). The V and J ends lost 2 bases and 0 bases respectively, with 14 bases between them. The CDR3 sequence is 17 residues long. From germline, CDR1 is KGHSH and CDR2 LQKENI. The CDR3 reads CASSPFSQGGSYNEQFF. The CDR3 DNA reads TGTGCCAGCTCACCATTTAGTCAGGGAGGCTCCTACAATGAGCAGTTCTTC. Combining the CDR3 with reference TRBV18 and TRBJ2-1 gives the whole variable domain NAGVMQNPRHLVRRRGQEARLRCSPMKGHSHVYWYRQLPEEGLKFMVYLQKENIIDESGMPKERFSAEFPKEGPSILRIQQVVRGDSAAYFCASSPFSQGGSYNEQFFGPGTRLTVL.

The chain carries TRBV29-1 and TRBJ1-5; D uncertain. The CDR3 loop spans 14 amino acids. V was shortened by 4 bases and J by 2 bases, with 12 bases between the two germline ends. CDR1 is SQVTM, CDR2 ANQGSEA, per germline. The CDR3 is CSVGKGEGNQPQHF. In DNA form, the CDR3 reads TGCAGCGTTGGGAAGGGAGAGGGCAATCAGCCCCAGCATTTT.

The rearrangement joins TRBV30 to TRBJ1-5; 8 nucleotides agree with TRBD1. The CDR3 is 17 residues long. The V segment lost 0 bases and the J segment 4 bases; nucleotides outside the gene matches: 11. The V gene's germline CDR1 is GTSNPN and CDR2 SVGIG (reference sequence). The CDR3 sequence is CAWSVPWGQAANQPQHF. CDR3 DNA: TGTGCCTGGAGTGTACCGTGGGGACAGGCTGCAAATCAGCCCCAGCATTTT.

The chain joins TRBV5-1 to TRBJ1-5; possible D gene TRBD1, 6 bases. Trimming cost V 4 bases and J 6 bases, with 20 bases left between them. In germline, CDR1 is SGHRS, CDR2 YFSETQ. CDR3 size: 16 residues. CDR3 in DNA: TGCGCCAGCAGCCCGGGTTTCCCAGGGGTGGTTCAGCCCCAGCATTTT. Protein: CASSPGFPGVVQPQHF.

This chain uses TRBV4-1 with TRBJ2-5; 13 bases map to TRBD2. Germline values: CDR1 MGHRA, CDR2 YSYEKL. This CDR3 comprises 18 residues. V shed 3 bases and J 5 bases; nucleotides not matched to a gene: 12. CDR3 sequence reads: CASSQETGTSGNGETQYF. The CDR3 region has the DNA TGCGCCAGCAGCCAGGAAACCGGGACTAGCGGGAACGGTGAGACCCAGTACTTC.

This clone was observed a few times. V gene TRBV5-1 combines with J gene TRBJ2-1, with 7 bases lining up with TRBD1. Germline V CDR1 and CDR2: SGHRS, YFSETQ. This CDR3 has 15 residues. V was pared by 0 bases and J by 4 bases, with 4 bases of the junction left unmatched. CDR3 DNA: TGCGCCAGCAGCTTGGATGGGACAGTTTACAATGAGCAGTTCTTC. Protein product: CASSLDGTVYNEQFF.

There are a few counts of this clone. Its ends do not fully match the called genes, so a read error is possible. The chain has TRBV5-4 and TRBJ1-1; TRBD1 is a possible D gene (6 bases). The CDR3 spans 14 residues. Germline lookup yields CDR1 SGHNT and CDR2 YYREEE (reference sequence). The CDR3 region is CASSQEGGYTEAFF. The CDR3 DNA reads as TGCGCCAGCAGCCAAGAAGGGGGTTACACTGAAGCTTTCTTT. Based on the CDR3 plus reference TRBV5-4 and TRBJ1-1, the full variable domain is ETGVTQSPTHLIKTRGQQVTLRCSSQSGHNTVSWYQQALGQGPQFIFQYYREEENGRGNFPPRFSGLQFPNYSSELNVNALELDDSALYLCASSQEGGYTEAFFGQGTRLTVV.

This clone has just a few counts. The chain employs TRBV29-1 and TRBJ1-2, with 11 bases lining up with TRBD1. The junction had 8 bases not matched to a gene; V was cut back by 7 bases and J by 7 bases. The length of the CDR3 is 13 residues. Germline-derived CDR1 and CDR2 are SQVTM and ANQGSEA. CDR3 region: CSAGGTGGGGYTF. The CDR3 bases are TGCAGCGCCGGGGGGACAGGGGGAGGTGGCTACACCTTC. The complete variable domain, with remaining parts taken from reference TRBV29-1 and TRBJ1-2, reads SAVISQKPSRDICQRGTSLTIQCQVDSQVTMMFWYRQQPGQSLTLIATANQGSEATYESGFVIDKFPISRPNLTFSTLTVSNMSPEDSSIYLCSAGGTGGGGYTFGSGTRLTVV.

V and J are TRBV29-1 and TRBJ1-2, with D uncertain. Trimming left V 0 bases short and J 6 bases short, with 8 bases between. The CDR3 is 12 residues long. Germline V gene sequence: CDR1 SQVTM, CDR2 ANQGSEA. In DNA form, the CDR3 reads TGCAGCGTTGAAGAAAGGCAGGATGGCTACACCTTC. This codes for CSVEERQDGYTF.

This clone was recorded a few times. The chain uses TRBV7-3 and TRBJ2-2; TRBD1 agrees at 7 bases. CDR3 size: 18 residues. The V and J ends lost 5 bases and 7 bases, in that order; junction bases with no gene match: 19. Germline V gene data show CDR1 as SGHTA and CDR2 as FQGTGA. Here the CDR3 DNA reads TGTGCCAGCAGCGCCCGAGGGGGCACTCCAGAAGTGGGCGGGGAGCTGTTTTTT. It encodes CASSARGGTPEVGGELFF.

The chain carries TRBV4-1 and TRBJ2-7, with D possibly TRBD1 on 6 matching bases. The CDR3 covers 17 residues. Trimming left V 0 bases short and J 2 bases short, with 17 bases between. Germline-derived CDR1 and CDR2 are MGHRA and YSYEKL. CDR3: CASSQDSIRPGAYEQYF. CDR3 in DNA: TGCGCCAGCAGCCAAGATTCGATCAGGCCAGGGGCCTACGAGCAGTACTTC.

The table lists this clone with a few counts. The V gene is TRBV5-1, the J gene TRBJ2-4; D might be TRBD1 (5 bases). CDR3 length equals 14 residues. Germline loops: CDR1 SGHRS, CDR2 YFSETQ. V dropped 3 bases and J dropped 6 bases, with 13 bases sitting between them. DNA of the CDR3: TGCGCCAGCAGCTGGGTGGGGCTTACAAACATTCAGTACTTC. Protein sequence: CASSWVGLTNIQYF.

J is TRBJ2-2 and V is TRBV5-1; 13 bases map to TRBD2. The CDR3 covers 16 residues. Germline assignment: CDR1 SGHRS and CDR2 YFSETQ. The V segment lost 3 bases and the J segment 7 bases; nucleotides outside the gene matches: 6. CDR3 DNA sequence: TGCGCCAGCAGCTCTCCGGGACTAGCGGGAAACGGGGAGCTGTTTTTT. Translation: CASSSPGLAGNGELFF.

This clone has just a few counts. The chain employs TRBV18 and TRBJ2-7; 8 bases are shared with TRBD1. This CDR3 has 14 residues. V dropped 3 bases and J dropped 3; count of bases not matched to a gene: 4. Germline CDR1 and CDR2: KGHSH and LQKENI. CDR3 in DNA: TGTGCCAGCTCACCTTCGGGACAGGACTACGAGCAGTACTTC. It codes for CASSPSGQDYEQYF.

In DNA form, the CDR3 reads TGTGCCAGCTCACTGTTACCGGGACAGGGGGCGTACGAGCAGTACTTC. Its protein is CASSLLPGQGAYEQYF. The chain joins TRBV18 to TRBJ2-7; TRBD1 agrees at 12 bases. Germline CDR1 reads KGHSH; CDR2 reads LQKENI. This CDR3 comprises 16 residues. Trimming at V came to 4 bases and at J to 4 bases, leaving 8 bases not matched to a gene.

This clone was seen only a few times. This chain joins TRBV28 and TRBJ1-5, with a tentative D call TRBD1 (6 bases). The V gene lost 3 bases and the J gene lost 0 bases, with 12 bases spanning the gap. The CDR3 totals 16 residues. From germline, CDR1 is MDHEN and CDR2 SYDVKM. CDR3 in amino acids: CASSLGRGGSNQPQHF. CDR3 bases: TGTGCCAGCAGTTTGGGCAGGGGCGGTAGCAATCAGCCCCAGCATTTT.

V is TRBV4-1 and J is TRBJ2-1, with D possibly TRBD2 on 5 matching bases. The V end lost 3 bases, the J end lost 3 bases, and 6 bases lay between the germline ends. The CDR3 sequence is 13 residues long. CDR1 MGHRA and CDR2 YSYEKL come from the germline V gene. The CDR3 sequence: CASSHDYYNEQFF. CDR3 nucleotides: TGCGCCAGCAGCCACGACTACTACAATGAGCAGTTCTTC.

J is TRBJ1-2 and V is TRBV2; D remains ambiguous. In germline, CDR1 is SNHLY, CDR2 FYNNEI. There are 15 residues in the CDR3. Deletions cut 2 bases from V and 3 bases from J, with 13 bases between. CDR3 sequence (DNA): TGTGCCAGCAGTGAATCTAGCAGGACCTACTATGGCTACACCTTC. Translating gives CASSESSRTYYGYTF.

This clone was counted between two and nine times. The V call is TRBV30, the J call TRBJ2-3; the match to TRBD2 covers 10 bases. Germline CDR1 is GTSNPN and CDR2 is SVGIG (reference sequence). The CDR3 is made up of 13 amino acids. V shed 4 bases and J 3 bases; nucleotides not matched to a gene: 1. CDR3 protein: CAWTTSGTDTQYF. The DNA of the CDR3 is TGTGCCTGGACGACTAGCGGGACAGATACGCAGTATTTT.

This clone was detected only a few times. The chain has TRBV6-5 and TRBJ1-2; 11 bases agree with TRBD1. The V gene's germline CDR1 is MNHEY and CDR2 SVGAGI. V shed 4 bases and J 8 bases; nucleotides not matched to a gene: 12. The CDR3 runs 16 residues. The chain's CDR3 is CASSSRDRGVSYGYTF. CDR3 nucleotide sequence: TGTGCCAGCAGTTCGAGGGACAGGGGGGTTAGCTACGGCTACACCTTC.

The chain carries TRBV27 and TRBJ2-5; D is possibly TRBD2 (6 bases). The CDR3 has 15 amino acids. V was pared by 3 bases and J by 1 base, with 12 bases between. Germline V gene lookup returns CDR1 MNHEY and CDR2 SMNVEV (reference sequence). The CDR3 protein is CASSFSGLGQETQYF. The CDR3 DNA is TGTGCCAGCAGTTTTAGCGGTCTGGGCCAAGAGACCCAGTACTTC.

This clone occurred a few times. The CDR3 DNA sequence: TGTGCCAGCAGTTACTCGAGGGAGTCCTATGGCTACACCTTC. Translation: CASSYSRESYGYTF. The rearrangement links TRBV6-5 to TRBJ1-2; D gene ambiguous. V lost 0 bases to trimming and J lost 4 bases, with 9 bases between them. CDR1 MNHEY and CDR2 SVGAGI come from the germline V gene. There are 14 residues in the CDR3.

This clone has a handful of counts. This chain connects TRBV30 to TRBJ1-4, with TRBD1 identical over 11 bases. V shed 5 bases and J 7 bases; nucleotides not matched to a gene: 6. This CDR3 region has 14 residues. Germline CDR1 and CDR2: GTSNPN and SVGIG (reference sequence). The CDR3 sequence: CAWGSGTGGEKLFF. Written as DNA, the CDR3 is TGTGCCTGGGGCTCCGGGACAGGGGGTGAAAAACTGTTTTTT.

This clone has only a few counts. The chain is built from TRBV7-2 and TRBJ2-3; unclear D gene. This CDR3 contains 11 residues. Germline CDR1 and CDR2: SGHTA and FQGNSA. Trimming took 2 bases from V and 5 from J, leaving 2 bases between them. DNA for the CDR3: TGTGCCAGCAGCTTACTAGATACGCAGTATTTT. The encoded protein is CASSLLDTQYF.

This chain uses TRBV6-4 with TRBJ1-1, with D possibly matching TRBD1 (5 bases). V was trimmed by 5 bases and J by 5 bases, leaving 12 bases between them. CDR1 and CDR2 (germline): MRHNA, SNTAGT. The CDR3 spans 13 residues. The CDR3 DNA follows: TGTGCCAGCAGTATGGGACGGGGGACTGAAGCTTTCTTT. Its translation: CASSMGRGTEAFF.